This TCR beta chain was found in a study of blood T cell repertoires in COVID-19. Germline V gene data show CDR1 as SEHNR and CDR2 as FQNEAQ (reference sequence). The CDR3 is 14 residues long. V was clipped by 0 bases and J by 5 bases; unmatched bases: 0. Generated by immunoSEQ multiplex PCR, the TCRdb table keeps only in-frame clones and is missing some. Found here are 180,000 or so clones, approximately 88% of them singletons; the top ten hold 13%. The chain uses TRBV7-9 and TRBJ2-5; 10 nucleotides match TRBD1. This clonotype was obtained from a woman aged 60 to 75 who had recovered from COVID-19. Sequenced input: PBMCs or T cells enriched from blood (not recorded which). The chain's CDR3 is CASSLATGGETQYF. CDR3 DNA sequence: TGTGCCAGCAGCTTAGCGACAGGGGGCGAGACCCAGTACTTC.